A selection of T cell receptor beta chains follows, all from one sample in a study of T cells in Graves' hyperthyroidism and ophthalmopathy. MiXCR was run by TCRdb on the multiplex PCR reads, yielding one entry per CDR3 protein. The table has under 750,000 distinct CDR3 sequences, 15% to 20% seen once. The sample consisted of blood. All receptors derive from a woman between 50 and 59 years old with Graves' hyperthyroidism that later progressed to Graves' ophthalmopathy. Each CDR3 is given with its conserved first and last residue. A D gene is named only where the DNA matches it firmly. Clone sizes are given selectively: once, few, many, or a class where the clone is expanded.

d_gene,abundance,v_gene,j_gene,CDR3nt,CDR3aa
NA,many,TRBV3-1,TRBJ2-1,TGTGCCAGCAGCCACGTGAATGAGCAGTTCTTC,CASSHVNEQFF
NA,NA,TRBV15,TRBJ1-2,TGTGCCACCAGCAACCGGGACATAGGAAGCGGCTACACCTTC,CATSNRDIGSGYTF
TRBD1,NA,TRBV3-1,TRBJ2-7,TGTGCCAGCAGCCCCGGCCCGGGACAGTCCTTTTACGAGCAGTACTTC,CASSPGPGQSFYEQYF
NA,many,TRBV18,TRBJ2-3,TGTGCCAGCTCACTGACAGACAGGCCAGATACGCAGTATTTT,CASSLTDRPDTQYF
TRBD2,many,TRBV20-1,TRBJ2-3,TGCAGTGCTGGATTCAATAGCGGGGGGGCCGGAGATACGCAGTATTTT,CSAGFNSGGAGDTQYF
NA,NA,TRBV2,TRBJ1-5,TGTGCCAGCAGTTCCCCCCGAGTCCGTTTAAATCAGCCCCAGCATTTT,CASSSPRVRLNQPQHF
TRBD1,many,TRBV6-2/TRBV6-3,TRBJ1-1,TGTGCCAGCAGTTACCGAGGACAGGTGAACACTGAAGCTTTCTTT,CASSYRGQVNTEAFF
NA,NA,TRBV5-1,TRBJ2-5,TGCGCCAGCTTCCAGGGAGTGCCGGCACAAGAGACCCAGTACTTC,CASFQGVPAQETQYF
TRBD2,many,TRBV18,TRBJ2-7,TGTGCCAGCTCACCCCTGGGACTAGCGGGGGTTAGCGAGCAGTACTTC,CASSPLGLAGVSEQYF
TRBD1,few,TRBV5-1,TRBJ1-2,TGCGCCAGCAGCTTGAGCTTTGGACAGGGACCTAACTATGGCTACACCTTC,CASSLSFGQGPNYGYTF
TRBD1,few,TRBV5-1,TRBJ1-4,TGCGCCAGCAGCTTGTACGCTGGGACAGGGAATGAAAAACTGTTTTTT,CASSLYAGTGNEKLFF
NA,NA,TRBV5-8,TRBJ1-1,TGTGCCAGGATCAACAGGGTTTGGGGCACTGAAGCTTTCTTT,CARINRVWGTEAFF
TRBD1,many,TRBV7-8,TRBJ1-5,TGTGCCAGCAGCTTATCTGGACAGGGGATGTATAGCAATCAGCCCCAGCATTTT,CASSLSGQGMYSNQPQHF
NA,many,TRBV20-1,TRBJ2-1,TGCAGTGCGTCAAAGGAGTCCGAAGGCAATGAGCAGTTCTTC,CSASKESEGNEQFF
TRBD1,NA,TRBV6-2/TRBV6-3,TRBJ2-7,TGTGCCAGCAGTTCTGACCGGGACAGCTACTCCTACGAGCAGTACTTC,CASSSDRDSYSYEQYF
NA,few,TRBV11-2,TRBJ1-3,TGTGCCAGCAGCCGTTTAGGAGGAGGATTCCTCTCTGGAAACACCATATATTTT,CASSRLGGGFLSGNTIYF
NA,NA,TRBV5-6,TRBJ1-1,TGTGCCAGCAGCCGGAGATCATATGAAGCTTTCTTT,CASSRRSYEAFF
NA,many,TRBV29-1,TRBJ1-1,TGCAGCGCCTTTGACAGGATGAACACTGAAGCTTTCTTT,CSAFDRMNTEAFF
NA,NA,TRBV27,TRBJ1-6,TGTGCCAGCGGCCCTCAAGATAATTCACCCCTCCACTTT,CASGPQDNSPLHF
NA,many,TRBV12-3/TRBV12-4,TRBJ1-1,TGTGCCAGCAGTTCACCCATTGGATCTAAGCGGACTGAAGCTTTCTTT,CASSSPIGSKRTEAFF
NA,many,TRBV6-6,TRBJ1-2,TGTGCCAGCAGTTACGGAGTGGAGACTAACTATGGCTACACCTTC,CASSYGVETNYGYTF
TRBD1,few,TRBV4-1,TRBJ1-5,TGCGCCAGCAGCCAATTATGGGGACAGAGCAATCAGCCCCAGCATTTT,CASSQLWGQSNQPQHF
NA,few,TRBV7-2,TRBJ2-5,TGTGCCAGCAGCTTCCCGGGGGCCCAAGAGACCCAGTACTTC,CASSFPGAQETQYF
NA,NA,TRBV18,TRBJ2-4,TGTGCCAGCTCACCATCGGGCAGTGGGGTGGAAAACATTCAGTACTTC,CASSPSGSGVENIQYF
NA,many,TRBV11-3,TRBJ1-1,TGTGCCAGCAGCCCTAACGGGGGCGTAGCTTTCTTT,CASSPNGGVAFF
NA,NA,TRBV4-2,TRBJ2-3,TGTGCCAGCAGCCAAGCGGACAAGCACCCGCAGTATTTT,CASSQADKHPQYF
NA,many,TRBV3-1,TRBJ1-2,TGTGCCAGCAGTCCCTTCGGGGAGATCTATGGCTACACCTTC,CASSPFGEIYGYTF
TRBD2,few,TRBV24-1,TRBJ2-3,TGTGCCACCAGTTGGCGGGGGGGCACAGATACGCAGTATTTT,CATSWRGGTDTQYF
NA,many,TRBV6-5,TRBJ1-1,TGTGCCAGCAGTTACGGCAGGATGAACACTGAAGCTTTCTTT,CASSYGRMNTEAFF
NA,few,TRBV6-1,TRBJ2-1,TGTGCCAACTGGGACCCCTTAGTAAGTTACAATGAGCAGTTCTTC,CANWDPLVSYNEQFF
TRBD1,NA,TRBV20-1,TRBJ1-5,TGCAGTGCTAGAGACGGGACAGGGGGCGGCGGCAATCAGCCCCAGCATTTT,CSARDGTGGGGNQPQHF
NA,NA,TRBV29-1,TRBJ1-2,TGCAGCGTTAGGAACCCCCCCCTCTCCTATGGCTACACCTTC,CSVRNPPLSYGYTF
NA,many,TRBV9,TRBJ1-1,TGTGCCAGCAGCGCTGGCCGTTCTAGCACTGAAGCTTTCTTT,CASSAGRSSTEAFF
NA,NA,TRBV27,TRBJ2-1,TGTGCCAGCAGTCTTCGTGCTAGCTCCTACAATGAGCAGTTCTTC,CASSLRASSYNEQFF
NA,NA,TRBV10-3,TRBJ2-2,TGTGCCATCAGCCCCCTCCCGGGACAAAGCGGGGAGCTGTTTTTT,CAISPLPGQSGELFF
TRBD2,few,TRBV3-1,TRBJ2-1,TGTGCCAGCAGCCAGGGGACTAGCGGGGGGGGTATGAATAATGAGCAGTTCTTC,CASSQGTSGGGMNNEQFF
NA,many,TRBV20-1,TRBJ1-2,TGCAGTGCTTCCCGCCGGGCAGACAGTGGCTACACCTTC,CSASRRADSGYTF
TRBD1,NA,TRBV29-1,TRBJ1-1,TGCAGCGACACCGGGACAGGGAACACTGAAGCTTTCTTT,CSDTGTGNTEAFF
NA,few,TRBV6-1,TRBJ1-4,TGTGCCAGCAGTGAAGGTGGTGGGCTCAATGAAAAACTGTTTTTT,CASSEGGGLNEKLFF
TRBD2,many,TRBV6-6,TRBJ2-3,TGTGCCAGCAGTACTCGACTAGCGGGGGGAGGGTACACAGATACGCAGTATTTT,CASSTRLAGGGYTDTQYF
NA,NA,TRBV20-1,TRBJ2-7,TGCAGTGCTAGGTCAATCGGCTCCTACGAGCAGTACTTC,CSARSIGSYEQYF
NA,many,TRBV3-1,TRBJ2-1,TGTGCCAGCAGCCAATCACGGGGAAATGAGCAGTTCTTC,CASSQSRGNEQFF
NA,NA,TRBV5-4,TRBJ1-1,TGTGCCAGCAGCTTGCAGGGGCAATTTGAAGCTTTCTTT,CASSLQGQFEAFF
NA,NA,TRBV29-1,TRBJ2-1,TGCAGCGTTGAGTGGGTGAGCTCCTACAATGAGCAGTTCTTC,CSVEWVSSYNEQFF
NA,few,TRBV6-5,TRBJ1-1,TGTGCCAGCAGTTACAGGGGTATGGCTTTCTTT,CASSYRGMAFF
NA,many,TRBV7-3,TRBJ2-3,TGTGCCAGCAGCTCCTCGGGCAGCACAGATACGCAGTATTTT,CASSSSGSTDTQYF
NA,NA,TRBV6-9,TRBJ1-2,TGTGCCAGCAGTTGGGGATCCTTACTCGGCTACACCTTC,CASSWGSLLGYTF
NA,few,TRBV29-1,TRBJ2-7,TGCAGCGTCTCCGGGACAAAAGGGTCCTACGAGCAGTACTTC,CSVSGTKGSYEQYF
NA,NA,TRBV20-1,TRBJ2-5,TGCAGTGCTCGAGACGTGTCCCAGTACTTC,CSARDVSQYF
TRBD2,NA,TRBV6-1,TRBJ2-7,TGTGCCAGCAGTGAACCGGGACTAAACTCCTACGAGCAGTACTTC,CASSEPGLNSYEQYF
NA,NA,TRBV30,TRBJ2-3,TGTGCCTGGAGTGCTCGGGATACGCAGTATTTT,CAWSARDTQYF
NA,few,TRBV6-1,TRBJ2-3,TGTGCCACTCCCTCCGCACCCATGGCAGATACGCAGTATTTT,CATPSAPMADTQYF
NA,many,TRBV27,TRBJ1-1,TGTGCCAGCAGTGGGATGATGGGTGTCACTGAAGCTTTCTTT,CASSGMMGVTEAFF
NA,NA,TRBV7-3,TRBJ2-7,TGTGCCAGCAGCGAACAGGGGGGGGGCTACGAGCAGTACTTC,CASSEQGGGYEQYF
NA,NA,TRBV11-2,TRBJ2-2,TGTGCCAGCAGCTTAGTGGCGGACACCGGGGAGCTGTTTTTT,CASSLVADTGELFF
TRBD1,few,TRBV6-1,TRBJ1-4,TGTGCCAGCAGTCCCCGACAGGGGTCTAATGAAAAACTGTTTTTT,CASSPRQGSNEKLFF
TRBD1,many,TRBV11-2,TRBJ2-5,TGTGCCAGCAGCACAGGACAGGGGATCGGAGAGACCCAGTACTTC,CASSTGQGIGETQYF
TRBD2,many,TRBV3-1,TRBJ2-3,TGTGCCAGCAGCCAAGCGACTAGCGGGGGAGATACGCAGTATTTT,CASSQATSGGDTQYF
NA,NA,TRBV6-1,TRBJ1-5,TGTGCCAGCAGTGGGCGTCACCATCAGCCCCAGCATTTT,CASSGRHHQPQHF